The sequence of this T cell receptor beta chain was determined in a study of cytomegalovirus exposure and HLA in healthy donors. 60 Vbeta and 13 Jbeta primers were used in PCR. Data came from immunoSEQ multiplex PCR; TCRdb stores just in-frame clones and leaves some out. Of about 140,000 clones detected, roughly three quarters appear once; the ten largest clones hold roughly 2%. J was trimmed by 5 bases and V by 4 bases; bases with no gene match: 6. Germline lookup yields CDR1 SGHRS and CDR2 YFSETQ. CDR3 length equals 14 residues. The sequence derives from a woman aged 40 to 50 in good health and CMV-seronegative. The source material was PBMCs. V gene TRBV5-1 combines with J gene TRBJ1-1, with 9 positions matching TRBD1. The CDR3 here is CASSGDRVGTEAFF. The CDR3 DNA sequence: TGCGCCAGCAGCGGGGACAGGGTGGGAACTGAAGCTTTCTTT.